The subject of this entry is one T cell receptor beta chain. This sample was taken from a study of cytomegalovirus exposure and HLA in healthy donors. Germline V gives CDR1 SQVTM, CDR2 ANQGSEA. V lost 4 bases, J lost 8 bases, and 11 bases lay in between. The CDR3 runs to 11 residues. In the PCR, 60 Vbeta and 13 Jbeta primers were used. Profiling relied on immunoSEQ multiplex PCR, and the TCRdb table lists in-frame clones only, not all of them. The record lists over 120,000 clones, of which the ten most abundant hold 0.9% to 1%. Source material: PBMCs. This chain joins TRBV29-1 and TRBJ1-2, with a possible D match to TRBD1 (5 bases). This clonotype was sampled from a male donor in good health and CMV-seronegative. The DNA for the CDR3 is TGCAGCGTTGTGGGGGAGGGGGGCTACACCTTC. Protein sequence: CSVVGEGGYTF.